This entry lists 19 T cell receptor beta chains sequenced from one sample in a study of regulatory T cells in long-lasting Graves disease. Time point here: newly diagnosed GD, antithyroid drugs for less than 3 months. PBMC RNA served as the TCR library source. Assembly of TCR beta libraries relied on iRepertoire HTBI primers together with Arm-PCR of CDR3 regions. One entry per CDR3 protein, called by TCRdb with MiXCR from the multiplex PCR reads. The table includes roughly 420,000 distinct CDR3 sequences, 16% detected once. These data also featured in a second study, about T cells in Graves' hyperthyroidism and ophthalmopathy.

The material sequenced was peripheral blood mononuclear cells (PBMCs), taken at new diagnosis, from a patient treated with antithyroid drugs. The receptors derive from a woman aged 30 to 39 with Graves disease.

This clonotype was recorded at least ten times. The gene calls are TRBV6-1 and TRBJ2-1, with 13 bases that match TRBD2. After removal of 6 bases from V and 9 bases from J, the junction contained 11 bases not matched to a gene. This CDR3 is 16 amino acids long. Germline CDR1 and CDR2: MNHNS and SASEGT. This chain's CDR3 is CASRQATSGRYGEQFF. Here the CDR3 DNA reads TGTGCCAGCAGACAAGCGACTAGCGGGAGGTATGGTGAGCAGTTCTTC.

This clonotype was detected ten times or more. Germline and junction disagree at one end, which may indicate a read error. The CDR3 DNA sequence: TGTGCCAGCAGCTTATCGGTCGGACCCTACGAGCAGTACTTC. Protein: CASSLSVGPYEQYF. The chain has TRBV27 and TRBJ2-7; D uncertain. Germline CDR1 MNHEY, CDR2 SMNVEV (reference sequence). The CDR3 is made up of 14 amino acids.

The rearrangement uses TRBV9 and TRBJ2-7; 7 bases align to TRBD2. The CDR3 loop spans 16 amino acids. Germline CDR1 reads SGDLS; CDR2 reads YYNGEE. The ends lost 3 bases at V and 3 bases at J; junction bases unmatched: 12. In DNA, the CDR3 is TGTGCCAGCAGCGCGTCCGGGCGGGAGACAAACTACGAGCAGTACTTC. It specifies CASSASGRETNYEQYF.

A note on this clonotype: One base away lies a much larger clone, so this may be a sequencing read error. The genes are TRBV11-2 and TRBJ2-1, with 8 bases aligning to TRBD1. Germline CDR1 and CDR2: SGHAT and FQNNGV. This CDR3 region has 15 residues. The chain's CDR3 is CAGSFFGQGVNEQFF. CDR3 in DNA: TGTGCCGGCAGCTTTTTTGGACAGGGTGTCAATGAGCAGTTCTTC. Supplemented by reference TRBV11-2 and TRBJ2-1, the full variable domain reads EAGVAQSPRYKIIEKRQSVAFWCNPISGHATLYWYQQILGQGPKLLIQFQNNGVVDDSQLPKDRFSAERLKGVDSTLKIQPAKLEDSAVYLCAGSFFGQGVNEQFFGPGTRLTVL.

This clonotype was seen ten or more times. The chain recombines TRBV9 with TRBJ2-1; the D gene could be TRBD1 or TRBD2 (5 bases each). Germline V gene sequence: CDR1 SGDLS, CDR2 YYNGEE. Trimming removed 4 bases from V and 0 bases from J, with 17 bases in between. There are 17 residues in the CDR3. The CDR3 spells CASSHRGPYSSYNEQFF. CDR3 sequence (DNA): TGTGCCAGCAGCCACCGGGGCCCATATAGCTCCTACAATGAGCAGTTCTTC.

This clonotype was detected only a few times. The rearrangement links TRBV20-1 to TRBJ2-1, with 12 bases that match TRBD2. The CDR3 totals 15 residues. J lost 5 bases, V lost 5 bases, and 7 bases had no gene match. CDR1 and CDR2 from the germline V gene are DFQATT and SNEGSKA (reference sequence). CDR3 nucleotides: TGCAGTGCTTCTCGACTAGCGGGAGTCAACAATGAGCAGTTCTTC. This gives the protein CSASRLAGVNNEQFF.

This clonotype was detected ten times or more. The chain recombines TRBV6-4 with TRBJ2-3; D is possibly TRBD2 (5 bases). CDR1 and CDR2 (germline): MRHNA, SNTAGT. Trimming left V 4 bases short and J 1 base short, with 9 bases between. This CDR3 region has 14 residues. CDR3 nucleotide sequence: TGTGCCAGCAGTGTGGCGGGCGGCACAGATACGCAGTATTTT. Translating gives CASSVAGGTDTQYF.

This clonotype was recorded many times. The chain has TRBV20-1 and TRBJ2-7; D tentatively fits TRBD1 or TRBD2 (7 bases each). The CDR3 is 14 residues long. Germline V CDR1 and CDR2: DFQATT, SNEGSKA (reference sequence). Trimming pared 6 bases from V and 5 bases from J, leaving 20 bases between. CDR3 DNA sequence: TGCAGTGCAACTAGGGACAGCGGGGCGCACGAGCAGTACTTC. Translating gives CSATRDSGAHEQYF.

This clonotype showed up many times. This chain links TRBV19 with TRBJ2-1; 11 bases agree with TRBD1. V lost 6 bases and J lost 3; bases outside the gene matches: 13. This CDR3 region has 18 residues. Germline CDR1 LNHDA, CDR2 SQIVND (reference sequence). This CDR3 reads CASSREPGTGGNYNEQFF. In nucleotides, the CDR3 is TGTGCCAGTAGCCGAGAGCCCGGGACAGGGGGGAACTACAATGAGCAGTTCTTC.

This clonotype has only a few counts. The gene calls are TRBV9 and TRBJ2-3, with 8 bases identical to TRBD2. Germline V gene lookup returns CDR1 SGDLS and CDR2 YYNGEE. J lost 3 bases, V lost 3 bases, and 3 bases had no gene match. The CDR3 has 14 residues. CDR3 sequence: CASSDSGATDTQYF. Written as DNA, the CDR3 is TGTGCCAGCAGCGATAGCGGGGCGACAGATACGCAGTATTTT.

Regarding this clonotype: The germline gene is not matched at one end of the junction; a read error may be the cause. The V and J genes are TRBV5-1 and TRBJ2-7; the match to TRBD2 covers 8 bases. CDR3 length equals 13 residues. Germline CDR1 SGHRS, CDR2 YFSETQ. DNA for the CDR3: TGTGCCAGCAGCTTGTACGGGAGGGACGAGCAGTACTTC. Translation: CASSLYGRDEQYF.

This clonotype was detected many times. Written as DNA, the CDR3 is TGCAGTGCTAGGGACGGGCGGGAGGCGGGGAATGAGCAGTTCTTC. Protein sequence: CSARDGREAGNEQFF. The rearrangement links TRBV20-1 to TRBJ2-1; 8 bases are shared with TRBD2. The V segment lost 3 bases and the J segment 7 bases; nucleotides outside the gene matches: 11. Germline values: CDR1 DFQATT, CDR2 SNEGSKA (reference sequence). CDR3 size: 15 residues.

Only a few counts were recorded for this clonotype. This chain uses TRBV14 with TRBJ2-1; the D gene is possibly TRBD1 (6 bases). V lost 3 bases, J lost 0 bases, and 12 bases lay in between. The V gene's germline CDR1 is SGHDN and CDR2 FVKESK. The CDR3 is 16 residues long. In nucleotides, the CDR3 is TGTGCCAGCAGCCAGACAGGCTGGAGCTCCTACAATGAGCAGTTCTTC. Protein product: CASSQTGWSSYNEQFF.

Remarks on this clonotype: A much larger clone lies one base from this, so it may be a read error. In this CDR3 the conserved last residue, phenylalanine or tryptophan, is missing, so a read error is likely. The chain combines TRBV10-3 with TRBJ1-1, with D hard to call. The CDR3 consists of 15 residues. The V and J ends lost 0 bases and 4 bases respectively, with 12 bases between them. Germline CDR1 and CDR2: ENHRY and SYGVKD. The CDR3 reads CAISESSPGFTEAFL. In DNA, the CDR3 is TGTGCCATCAGTGAGTCGAGTCCAGGCTTCACTGAAGCTTTCCTT.

This clonotype was seen a single time. The chain couples TRBV7-9 to TRBJ2-5; 9 bases match TRBD1. Germline V gene data show CDR1 as SEHNR and CDR2 as FQNEAQ (reference sequence). Trimming cost V 1 base and J 5 bases; bases outside gene matches: 11. The CDR3 has 17 residues. CDR3 region: CASSLGLAGTGTETQYF. The CDR3 DNA is TGTGCCAGCAGCTTAGGATTGGCGGGGACAGGGACGGAGACCCAGTACTTC.

This clonotype occurred a few times. The chain combines TRBV29-1 with TRBJ2-3, with D possibly TRBD2 on 6 matching bases. The CDR3 is 18 residues long. The germline V gene encodes CDR1 SQVTM and CDR2 ANQGSEA. Trimming took off 4 bases at V and 0 bases at J, with 23 bases between the two ends. CDR3 nucleotide sequence: TGCAGCGTTGTTTATTTAGCGGATGGGGCCCTTAGCACAGATACGCAGTATTTT. As protein: CSVVYLADGALSTDTQYF.

About this clonotype itself: A clone one base away is much larger, so this may be a read error. The chain is built from TRBV10-3 and TRBJ1-2, with D possibly TRBD1 on 6 matching bases. The V gene's germline CDR1 is ENHRY and CDR2 SYGVKD. The CDR3 sequence is 13 residues long. Here the CDR3 reads CASSPETGYGYTF. The CDR3 nucleotides are TGTGCCAGCAGTCCCGAAACAGGGTACGGCTACACCTTC.

CDR3 in DNA: TGCAGTGCTAGAGCGCCTGATAGAGGGGTGGGTTCACCCCTCCACTTT. Its translation: CSARAPDRGVGSPLHF. The chain employs TRBV20-1 and TRBJ1-6, with D possibly matching TRBD1 (5 bases). Germline values: CDR1 DFQATT, CDR2 SNEGSKA (reference sequence). Trimming left V 1 base short and J 9 bases short, with 19 bases between. This CDR3 comprises 16 residues.

This clonotype was observed at least ten times. V gene TRBV11-2 combines with J gene TRBJ2-2; TRBD2 matches 7 bases. CDR1 is SGHAT, CDR2 FQNNGV, per germline. V shed 6 bases and J 1 base; nucleotides not matched to a gene: 11. The CDR3 spans 17 residues. CDR3 sequence (DNA): TGTGCCAGCAGACAAGGGGCGTCGGGGGGGAACACCGGGGAGCTGTTTTTT. Its translation is CASRQGASGGNTGELFF.